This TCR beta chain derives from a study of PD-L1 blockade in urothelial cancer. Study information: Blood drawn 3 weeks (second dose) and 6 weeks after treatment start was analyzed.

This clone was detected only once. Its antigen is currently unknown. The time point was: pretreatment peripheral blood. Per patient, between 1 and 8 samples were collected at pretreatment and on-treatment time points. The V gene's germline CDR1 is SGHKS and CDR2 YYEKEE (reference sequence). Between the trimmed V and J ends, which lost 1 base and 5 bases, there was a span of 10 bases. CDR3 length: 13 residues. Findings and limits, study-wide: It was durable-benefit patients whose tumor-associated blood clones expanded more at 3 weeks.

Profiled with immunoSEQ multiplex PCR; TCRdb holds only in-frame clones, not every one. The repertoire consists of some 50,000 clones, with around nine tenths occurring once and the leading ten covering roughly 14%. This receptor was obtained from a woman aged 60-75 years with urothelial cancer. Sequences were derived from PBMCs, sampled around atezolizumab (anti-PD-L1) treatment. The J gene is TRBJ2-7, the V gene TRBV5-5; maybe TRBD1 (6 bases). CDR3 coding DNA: TGTGCCAGCAGCTTGACAGGGTTCAACGAGCAGTACTTC. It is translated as CASSLTGFNEQYF. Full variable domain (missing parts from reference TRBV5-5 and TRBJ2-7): DAGVTQSPTHLIKTRGQQVTLRCSPISGHKSVSWYQQVLGQGPQFIFQYYEKEERGRGNFPDRFSARQFPNYSSELNVNALLLGDSALYLCASSLTGFNEQYFGPGTRLTVT.